A selection of T cell receptor beta chains follows, all from one sample in a study of cytomegalovirus exposure and HLA in healthy donors. Assay: immunoSEQ multiplex PCR; the TCRdb copy retains only in-frame clones and omits some. This repertoire shows approximately 95,000 clones, 81% found once; its top ten account for less than 5%. The source material was PBMCs. Receptor source: a woman aged 65 to 85 in good health and CMV-seropositive. Each CDR3 is given with its conserved first and last residue. A D gene is named only where the DNA matches it firmly. Size values are once, few and many counts, or a class for expanded clones, and some rows have none.

J: TRBJ2-7; V: TRBV19; D: TRBD1; size: NA; DNA: TGTGCCAGTAGTATAGGTGTTGGGCAGGGGGCGCCGTACGAGCAGTACTTC; CDR3: CASSIGVGQGAPYEQYF
J: TRBJ2-7; V: TRBV10-3; D: TRBD1; size: NA; DNA: TGTGCCATCAACCCCGGGACAGAGTCTTACGAGCAGTACTTC; CDR3: CAINPGTESYEQYF
J: TRBJ2-7; V: TRBV5-1; D: TRBD2; size: few; DNA: TGCGCCAGCAGCTTCTCACCTAGCGGCTACGAGCAGTACTTC; CDR3: CASSFSPSGYEQYF
J: TRBJ1-2; V: TRBV7-9; D: TRBD1; size: NA; DNA: TGTGCCAGCAGCTCGGAGGGGGGACAGGCTACGAGAGGCTACACCTTC; CDR3: CASSSEGGQATRGYTF
J: TRBJ1-1; V: TRBV4-1; D: NA; size: NA; DNA: TGCGCCAGCAGCCAAGTCGGCAGGGGAGGGACTGAAGCTTTCTTT; CDR3: CASSQVGRGGTEAFF
J: TRBJ2-5; V: TRBV9; D: NA; size: NA; DNA: TGTGCCAGCAGCCCAGGAGAGACCCAGTACTTC; CDR3: CASSPGETQYF
J: TRBJ2-2; V: TRBV15; D: NA; size: NA; DNA: TGTGCCACCAGCAGCGAGCTTGCCGGGGAGCTGTTTTTT; CDR3: CATSSELAGELFF
J: TRBJ1-6; V: TRBV27; D: NA; size: NA; DNA: TGTGCCAGCAGTGCAAATCAGCGGGTGGTTTCACCCCTCCACTTT; CDR3: CASSANQRVVSPLHF
J: TRBJ1-5; V: TRBV28; D: TRBD1; size: NA; DNA: TGTGCCAGCAGTCCCCCGGGACAGGCTAGCAATCAGCCCCAGCATTTT; CDR3: CASSPPGQASNQPQHF
J: TRBJ2-2; V: TRBV11-2; D: TRBD1; size: NA; DNA: TGTGCCAGCAGCTGGACAGGGTTCACCGGGGAGCTGTTTTTT; CDR3: CASSWTGFTGELFF